This T cell receptor (beta chain) was identified in a study of blood T cell repertoires in COVID-19. Study as a whole: The United States, Italy and Spain were the sources of the acute and convalescent COVID-19 samples. Nucleic acid was either cDNA or gDNA, and it came from T cells, B-cell-depleted T cells, or PBMCs.

Trimming cost V 1 base and J 2 bases; bases outside gene matches: 2. The germline CDR1 and CDR2 sequences are LNHDA and SQIVND (reference sequence). The length of the CDR3 is 15 residues. Sequencing used immunoSEQ multiplex PCR; TCRdb keeps in-frame clones, though not all of them. The sample lists hundreds of thousands of clones, 81% occurring once. In Seattle, patients joined the study during active infection and were tracked longitudinally. The V gene is TRBV19, the J gene TRBJ2-1; 7 bases agree with TRBD2. This TCR was sampled from a woman aged 80 or over with COVID-19, enrolled during active disease. The specimen was peripheral blood. The DNA for the CDR3 is TGTGCCAGTAGTATAGGGGCGGGAGCCTACAATGAGCAGTTCTTC. This translates into CASSIGAGAYNEQFF.